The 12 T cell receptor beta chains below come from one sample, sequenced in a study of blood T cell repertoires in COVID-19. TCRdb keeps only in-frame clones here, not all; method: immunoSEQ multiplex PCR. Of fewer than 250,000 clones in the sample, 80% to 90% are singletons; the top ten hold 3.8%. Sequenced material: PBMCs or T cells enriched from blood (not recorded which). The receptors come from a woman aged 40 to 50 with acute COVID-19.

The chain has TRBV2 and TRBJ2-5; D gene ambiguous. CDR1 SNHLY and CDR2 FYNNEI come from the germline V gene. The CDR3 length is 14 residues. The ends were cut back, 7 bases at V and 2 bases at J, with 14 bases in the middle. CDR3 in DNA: TGTGCCAGCATACGTGTATCCACACAAGAGACCCAGTACTTC. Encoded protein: CASIRVSTQETQYF.

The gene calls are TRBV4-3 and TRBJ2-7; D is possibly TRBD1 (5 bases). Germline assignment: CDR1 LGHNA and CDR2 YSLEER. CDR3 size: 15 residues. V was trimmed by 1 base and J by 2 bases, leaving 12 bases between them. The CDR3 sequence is CASSQAHRSTYEQYF. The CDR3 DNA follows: TGCGCCAGCAGCCAAGCCCACAGGTCCACCTACGAGCAGTACTTC.

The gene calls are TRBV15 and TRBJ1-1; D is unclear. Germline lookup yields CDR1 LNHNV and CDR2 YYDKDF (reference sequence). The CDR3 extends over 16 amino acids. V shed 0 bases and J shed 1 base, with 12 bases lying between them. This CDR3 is CATSRDFPDSNTEAFF. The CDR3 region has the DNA TGTGCCACCAGCAGAGATTTCCCAGATTCGAACACTGAAGCTTTCTTT.

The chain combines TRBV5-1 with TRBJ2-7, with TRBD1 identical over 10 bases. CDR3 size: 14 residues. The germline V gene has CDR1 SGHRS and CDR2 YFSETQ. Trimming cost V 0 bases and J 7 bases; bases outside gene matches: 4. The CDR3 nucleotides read TGCGCCAGCAGCTTGGGCGACAGGGGGCGTGAGCAGTACTTC. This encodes CASSLGDRGREQYF.

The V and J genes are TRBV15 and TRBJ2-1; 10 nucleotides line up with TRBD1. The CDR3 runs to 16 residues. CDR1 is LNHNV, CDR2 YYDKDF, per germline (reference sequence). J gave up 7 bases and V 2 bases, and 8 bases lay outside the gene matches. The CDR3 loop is CATSRMPGTGVNEQFF. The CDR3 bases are TGTGCCACCAGCAGAATGCCCGGGACAGGGGTAAATGAGCAGTTCTTC.

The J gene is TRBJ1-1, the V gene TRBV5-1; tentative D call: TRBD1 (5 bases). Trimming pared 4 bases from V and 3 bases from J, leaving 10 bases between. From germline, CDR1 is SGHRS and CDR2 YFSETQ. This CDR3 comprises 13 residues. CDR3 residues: CASSQGGYTEAFF. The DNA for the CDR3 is TGCGCCAGCAGCCAGGGAGGATACACTGAAGCTTTCTTT.

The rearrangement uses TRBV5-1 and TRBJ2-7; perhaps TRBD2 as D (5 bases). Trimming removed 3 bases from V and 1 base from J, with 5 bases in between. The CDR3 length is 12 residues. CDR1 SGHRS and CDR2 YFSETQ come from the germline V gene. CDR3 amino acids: CASSSGSYEQYF. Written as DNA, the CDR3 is TGCGCCAGCAGCTCGGGGTCCTACGAGCAGTACTTC.

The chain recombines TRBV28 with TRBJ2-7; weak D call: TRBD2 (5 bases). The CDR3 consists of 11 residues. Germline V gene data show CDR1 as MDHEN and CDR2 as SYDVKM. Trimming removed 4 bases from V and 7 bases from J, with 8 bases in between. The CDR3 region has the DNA TGTGCCAGCAGTTACGGACTGGAGCAGTACTTC. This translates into CASSYGLEQYF.

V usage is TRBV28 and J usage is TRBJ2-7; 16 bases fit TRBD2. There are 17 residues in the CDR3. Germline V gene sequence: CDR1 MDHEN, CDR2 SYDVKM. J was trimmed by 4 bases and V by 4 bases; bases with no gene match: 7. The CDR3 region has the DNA TGTGCCAGCAGTTCGGGGACTAGCGGGAGGGCTAGGTACGAGCAGTACTTC. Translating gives CASSSGTSGRARYEQYF.

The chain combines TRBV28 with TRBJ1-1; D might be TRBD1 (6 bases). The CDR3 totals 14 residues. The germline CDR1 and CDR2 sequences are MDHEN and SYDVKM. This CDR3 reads CVSRAPGGNTEAFF. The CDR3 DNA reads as TGTGTGAGCCGAGCCCCGGGGGGCAACACTGAAGCTTTCTTT.

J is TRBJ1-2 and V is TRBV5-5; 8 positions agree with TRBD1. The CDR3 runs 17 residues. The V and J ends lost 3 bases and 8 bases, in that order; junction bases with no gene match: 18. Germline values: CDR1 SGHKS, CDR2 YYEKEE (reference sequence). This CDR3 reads CASSSFLQGQASEGYTF. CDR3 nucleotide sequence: TGTGCCAGCAGCTCCTTTCTTCAGGGACAGGCCTCGGAGGGCTACACCTTC.

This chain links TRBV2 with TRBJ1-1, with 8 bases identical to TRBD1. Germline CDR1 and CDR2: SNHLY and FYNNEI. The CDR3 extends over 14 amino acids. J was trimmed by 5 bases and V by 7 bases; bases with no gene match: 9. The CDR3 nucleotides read TGTGCCAGCAACTACAGGGGGAGTGGGACTGAAGCTTTCTTT. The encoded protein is CASNYRGSGTEAFF.